This TCR beta chain was sequenced in a study of post-analysis software for immune sequencing data. Overall study: Several disease courses (relapsing-remitting, secondary progressive and progressive-relapsing) of multiple sclerosis were included. Overall study results and limits: Four to six TRBV segments appeared more often in patients than in controls, and TRBV5-6, TRBV5-1 and TRBV20-1 were among these. Multiple sclerosis was associated with a significant reduction in normalized Chao1 diversity relative to controls.

Germline loops: CDR1 DFQATT, CDR2 SNEGSKA (reference sequence). Between the trimmed V and J ends, which lost 4 bases and 0 bases, there was a span of 19 bases. The CDR3 is 17 amino acids. Concerning this clonotype: The target antigen is unknown.

Presence of unique molecular identifiers characterized the TCR beta cDNA libraries. Each batch of 1 to 10 million T cells produced roughly 450,000 cDNA molecules. Via MiXCR, TCRdb re-called the PCR reads, giving one row per CDR3 protein. The table lists approximately 460,000 distinct CDR3 sequences, roughly 45% of them singletons. V is TRBV20-1 and J is TRBJ2-1, with D perhaps matching TRBD2 (5 bases). Sequencing input: blood. The origin of this receptor is a girl under 18 with multiple sclerosis. The DNA of the CDR3 is TGCAGTGCTAAGAGCAACGCCGGGAAGAGCTCCTACAATGAGCAGTTCTTC. It translates to CSAKSNAGKSSYNEQFF.